The next 32 T cell receptor beta chains were all read from a single sample in a study of cytomegalovirus exposure and HLA in healthy donors. The PCR used 60 Vbeta and 13 Jbeta primers. Method: immunoSEQ multiplex PCR; TCRdb's copy keeps in-frame clones and lacks some. Of 90,000 to 140,000 clones in the sample, just over 75% were seen once. Sequencing was performed on PBMCs. The receptors shown here come from a man aged 40-49 years in good health and CMV-seropositive.

This clone appeared a single time. The V and J genes are TRBV10-1 and TRBJ2-7; D is uncertain. The CDR3 covers 10 residues. Trimming removed 11 bases from V and 5 bases from J, with 10 bases in between. CDR1 is WNHNN, CDR2 SYGVQD, per germline (reference sequence). CDR3 in DNA: TGCGCCCCTGCTAGAAACGAGCAGTACTTC. Translating gives CAPARNEQYF.

The rearrangement uses TRBV4-3 and TRBJ2-4; D is ambiguous. Germline CDR1 and CDR2: LGHNA and YSLEER. The CDR3 contains 16 residues. V lost 0 bases and J 0 bases, leaving 9 bases between the germline ends. CDR3: CASSQDIPGAKNIQYF. CDR3 DNA sequence: TGCGCCAGCAGCCAAGATATCCCAGGAGCCAAAAACATTCAGTACTTC.

The V call is TRBV10-3, the J call TRBJ2-1, with 10 bases that match TRBD1. Germline CDR1 reads ENHRY; CDR2 reads SYGVKD. The CDR3 totals 18 residues. V gave up 1 base and J gave up 8 bases; unmatched junction bases: 14. The CDR3 protein is CAISEWSPGTGAFDEQFF. CDR3 nucleotide sequence: TGTGCCATCAGTGAGTGGTCTCCCGGGACAGGGGCCTTTGATGAGCAGTTCTTC.

CDR3 sequence reads: CASSYGDHQTGELFF. The CDR3 region has the DNA TGTGCCAGCAGTTACGGAGACCATCAAACCGGGGAGCTGTTTTTT. The rearrangement joins TRBV6-6 to TRBJ2-2; D call uncertain. Trimming stripped 2 bases from V and 5 bases from J, with 12 bases between. In germline, CDR1 is MNHNY, CDR2 SVGAGI (reference sequence). CDR3 length: 15 residues.

This clone was recorded once. The V call is TRBV10-3, the J call TRBJ2-5; 8 nucleotides match TRBD2. Unmatched junction bases numbered 8, after V lost 3 bases and J lost 5 bases. Germline V gives CDR1 ENHRY, CDR2 SYGVKD. CDR3 size: 15 residues. This chain's CDR3 is CAISDSAGVRETQYF. The CDR3 nucleotides read TGTGCCATCAGTGATTCAGCGGGAGTAAGGGAGACCCAGTACTTC.

The chain employs TRBV28 and TRBJ1-6; D may be TRBD1 (6 bases). The CDR3 sequence is 17 residues long. Deletions cut 4 bases from V and 6 bases from J, with 19 bases between. Looked up from germline, CDR1 is MDHEN and CDR2 is SYDVKM. This CDR3 is CASSSKTRQAGNSPLHF. The CDR3 DNA reads TGTGCCAGCAGTTCAAAGACCCGACAGGCGGGTAATTCACCCCTCCACTTT.

The chain couples TRBV18 to TRBJ1-6; 7 bases are shared with TRBD1. After removal of 2 bases from V and 10 bases from J, the junction contained 14 bases not matched to a gene. CDR1 is KGHSH, CDR2 LQKENI, per germline. The CDR3 is 17 amino acids. The chain's CDR3 is CASSPSPSAGGGSPLHF. In nucleotides, the CDR3 is TGTGCCAGCTCACCAAGTCCCTCGGCAGGGGGTGGATCACCCCTCCACTTT.

The V and J genes are TRBV30 and TRBJ2-5; 8 positions agree with TRBD1. This CDR3 comprises 14 residues. The V gene's germline CDR1 is GTSNPN and CDR2 SVGIG (reference sequence). V dropped 4 bases and J dropped 2; count of bases not matched to a gene: 6. The CDR3 sequence: CAWTPGTGQETQYF. The CDR3 bases are TGTGCCTGGACCCCCGGGACAGGTCAAGAGACCCAGTACTTC. The whole variable domain, remainder taken from reference TRBV30 and TRBJ2-5, is SQTIHQWPATLVQPVGSPLSLECTVEGTSNPNLYWYRQAAGRGLQLLFYSVGIGQISSEVPQNLSASRPQDRQFILSSKKLLLSDSGFYLCAWTPGTGQETQYFGPGTRLLVL.

As for this clone: Other DNA sequences in the sample encode the same CDR3. The chain employs TRBV21-1 and TRBJ1-1. TRBV21-1 constitutes a pseudogene. The CDR3 length is 19 residues. The CDR3 DNA is TGTGCCAGCAGCAAAGTTACGAGGTGCCGGGGGGGCACGAACACTGAAGCTTTCTTT. Amino acids: CASSKVTRCRGGTNTEAFF.

The chain is built from TRBV28 and TRBJ2-5; possibly TRBD1 for D (6 bases). The germline V gene has CDR1 MDHEN and CDR2 SYDVKM. V lost 4 bases, J lost 2 bases, and 14 bases lay in between. This CDR3 spans 15 amino acids. The CDR3 DNA sequence: TGTGCCAGCAGTTCCCGGACAGCGCAACAAGAGACCCAGTACTTC. It encodes CASSSRTAQQETQYF.

CDR3 in DNA: TGTGCCAGCAGCCCGACAGGGGGCGGTGGCACTGAAGCTTTCTTT. The encoded protein is CASSPTGGGGTEAFF. J is TRBJ1-1 and V is TRBV5-4, with TRBD1 identical over 10 bases. This CDR3 comprises 15 residues. Trimming took 4 bases from V and 4 from J; bases not matched to a gene: 7. Germline CDR1 is SGHNT and CDR2 is YYREEE (reference sequence).

The V gene is TRBV7-9, the J gene TRBJ2-7; 7 bases map to TRBD1. This CDR3 spans 14 amino acids. J lost 0 bases, V lost 5 bases, and 4 bases had no gene match. The germline V gene has CDR1 SEHNR and CDR2 FQNEAQ (reference sequence). The CDR3 bases are TGTGCCAGCAGCGAACAGGGGAGCTCCTACGAGCAGTACTTC. Translating it yields CASSEQGSSYEQYF.

This clone appeared a single time. The V and J genes are TRBV25-1 and TRBJ1-6, with a tentative D call TRBD1 (5 bases). CDR3 length: 14 residues. CDR1 is MGHDK and CDR2 is SYGVNS in the germline V gene. V shed 8 bases and J shed 7 bases, with 15 bases lying between them. CDR3 region: CASALGRGNSPLHF. In DNA, the CDR3 is TGTGCCAGCGCCTTAGGGAGGGGAAATTCACCCCTCCACTTT.

The chain employs TRBV10-3 and TRBJ2-3; TRBD2 matches at 9 bases. Germline V gives CDR1 ENHRY, CDR2 SYGVKD. The CDR3 runs 15 residues. Trimming removed 4 bases from V and 3 bases from J; junction bases left unmatched: 5. Here the CDR3 DNA reads TGTGCCATCAGTGGGAGTAGCGGGAGTACAGATACGCAGTATTTT. Translated, it gives CAISGSSGSTDTQYF.

The chain recombines TRBV7-9 with TRBJ1-2; no clear D gene. The V and J ends lost 5 bases and 8 bases respectively, with 12 bases between them. This CDR3 has 12 residues. Germline-derived CDR1 and CDR2 are SEHNR and FQNEAQ (reference sequence). The CDR3 is CASSRDTGGYTF. In DNA form, the CDR3 reads TGTGCCAGCAGCCGCGACACGGGAGGCTACACCTTC.

The chain carries TRBV29-1 and TRBJ1-2; 10 nucleotides match TRBD1. Germline CDR1 reads SQVTM; CDR2 reads ANQGSEA. CDR3 size: 15 residues. Trimming removed 0 bases from V and 5 bases from J; junction bases left unmatched: 6. In DNA form, the CDR3 reads TGCAGCGTTGAAGACCCGGACAGGGGGATTTATGGCTACACCTTC. Its protein is CSVEDPDRGIYGYTF.

The CDR3 bases are TGTGCCAGCAGCCACTCGACTAGCGGGAGAAGGGCCTACGAGCAGTACTTC. It yields the protein CASSHSTSGRRAYEQYF. The chain couples TRBV7-9 to TRBJ2-7, with 12 bases lining up with TRBD2. CDR1 and CDR2 (germline): SEHNR, FQNEAQ (reference sequence). The CDR3 runs to 17 residues. The V and J ends lost 5 bases and 2 bases, in that order; junction bases with no gene match: 10.

The V call is TRBV28, the J call TRBJ1-1; no clear D. This CDR3 contains 14 residues. Per the germline V gene, CDR1 is MDHEN and CDR2 is SYDVKM. V was cut by 2 bases and J by 0 bases, with 7 bases left in between. For the CDR3, the DNA is TGTGCCAGCAGTTTAGAGGGCTTGAACACTGAAGCTTTCTTT. Protein sequence: CASSLEGLNTEAFF.

This clone has just a few counts. V gene TRBV7-9 combines with J gene TRBJ1-2; TRBD1 matches at 8 bases. Germline trimming cut 5 bases from V and 7 bases from J; bases unmatched to any gene: 6. Germline V gene lookup returns CDR1 SEHNR and CDR2 FQNEAQ (reference sequence). The CDR3 contains 13 residues. The chain's CDR3 is CASSRGTGAGYTF. The DNA for the CDR3 is TGTGCCAGCAGCCGAGGGACAGGAGCTGGCTACACCTTC.

The chain combines TRBV5-4 with TRBJ1-6; D gene uncertain. The V and J ends lost 3 bases and 5 bases respectively, with 9 bases between them. Germline loops: CDR1 SGHNT, CDR2 YYREEE (reference sequence). The length of the CDR3 is 14 residues. The CDR3 DNA reads TGTGCCAGCAGCTCGACATTGAATAATTCACCCCTCCACTTT. It encodes CASSSTLNNSPLHF.

CDR3 sequence (DNA): TGTGCCAGCAGTTTCGGTAGCGGGGGAGAGGAAGAGACCCAGTACTTC. It translates to CASSFGSGGEEETQYF. The V gene is TRBV27, the J gene TRBJ2-5; 9 positions match TRBD2. The germline gives CDR1 MNHEY, CDR2 SMNVEV (reference sequence). V shed 3 bases and J 3 bases; nucleotides not matched to a gene: 8. The CDR3 is 16 residues long.

The CDR3: CASSYSVDLGQPQHF. The CDR3 DNA follows: TGTGCCAGCAGTTACTCGGTAGACTTGGGTCAGCCCCAGCATTTT. The rearrangement uses TRBV6-6 and TRBJ1-5; D call uncertain. The V gene lost 0 bases and the J gene lost 6 bases, with 12 bases spanning the gap. The CDR3 length is 15 residues. The germline V gene has CDR1 MNHNY and CDR2 SVGAGI (reference sequence).

The chain employs TRBV5-4 and TRBJ1-2; 11 positions agree with TRBD1. V lost 4 bases and J lost 3; bases outside the gene matches: 11. The CDR3 extends over 17 amino acids. Germline lookup yields CDR1 SGHNT and CDR2 YYREEE (reference sequence). The CDR3 nucleotides are TGTGCCAGCAGCCCGGGGACAGGGGGGGCCGGGTACTATGGCTACACCTTC. Encoded protein: CASSPGTGGAGYYGYTF.

This clone appeared a few times. The genes are TRBV7-9 and TRBJ1-2, with D uncertain. V lost 1 base, J lost 3 bases, and 12 bases lay in between. The CDR3 runs 15 residues. The germline gives CDR1 SEHNR, CDR2 FQNEAQ (reference sequence). The CDR3 DNA follows: TGTGCCAGCAGCTTAGTGATTGGAAGCGACTATGGCTACACCTTC. It is translated as CASSLVIGSDYGYTF.

The V and J genes are TRBV21-1 and TRBJ2-2; no check of the table's D call, TRBD1, against the DNA was made. TRBV21-1 corresponds to a pseudogene. The CDR3 spans 16 residues. The CDR3 sequence is CASSLRKGVNTGELFF. In DNA form, the CDR3 reads TGTGCCAGCAGCCTACGTAAGGGGGTGAACACCGGGGAGCTGTTTTTT.

The chain combines TRBV28 with TRBJ1-1; D is undetermined. Germline V gene data show CDR1 as MDHEN and CDR2 as SYDVKM. Deletions cut 5 bases from V and 3 bases from J, with 13 bases between. This CDR3 is 14 amino acids long. The chain's CDR3 is CASSLLSVDTEAFF. CDR3 DNA: TGTGCCAGCAGTCTTTTATCGGTCGACACTGAAGCTTTCTTT.

CDR3 loop: CASSKSSYNSPLHF. The CDR3 DNA follows: TGCGCCAGCAGTAAGAGCTCCTATAATTCACCCCTCCACTTT. This rearrangement joins TRBV10-1 to TRBJ1-6; D gene unclear. Germline lookup yields CDR1 WNHNN and CDR2 SYGVQD (reference sequence). The CDR3 is 14 residues long. Trimming cost V 5 bases and J 0 bases, with 5 bases left between them.

V and J are TRBV4-3 and TRBJ1-3; no definite D call. CDR1 and CDR2 from the germline V gene are LGHNA and YSLEER. V was clipped by 1 base and J by 0 bases, with 13 bases between them. The length of the CDR3 is 17 residues. CDR3 in DNA: TGCGCCAGCAGCCAAGTAGTCGGGAGCTACTCTGGAAACACCATATATTTT. Its translation is CASSQVVGSYSGNTIYF.

The chain recombines TRBV7-9 with TRBJ1-2; D not resolved. CDR1 is SEHNR and CDR2 is FQNEAQ in the germline V gene (reference sequence). Trimming removed 4 bases at V and 0 bases at J, with 12 bases between. This CDR3 is built from 15 residues. The CDR3 DNA is TGTGCCAGCAGCTCCGGACTTCGAGCTAACTATGGCTACACCTTC. Encoded protein: CASSSGLRANYGYTF.

V and J are TRBV4-2 and TRBJ2-2, with D possibly being TRBD2 (6 bases). CDR3 length: 17 amino acids. Trimming cost V 0 bases and J 0 bases, with 11 bases left between them. The germline CDR1 and CDR2 sequences are LGHNA and YNFKEQ. The CDR3 here is CASSQEVSGTNTGELFF. The CDR3 DNA reads as TGTGCCAGCAGCCAAGAAGTTAGCGGCACGAACACCGGGGAGCTGTTTTTT.

This clone was detected a few times. This chain links TRBV21-1 with TRBJ2-2; the D call TRBD1 from the table was never checked on the DNA. TRBV21-1 is a recognized pseudogene. The CDR3 sequence is 16 residues long. CDR3 in amino acids: CASSIDRGLSTGELFF. The CDR3, as DNA: TGTGCCAGCAGCATAGACAGGGGGCTAAGCACCGGGGAGCTGTTTTTT.

CDR3 sequence reads: CASREQGAYNEQFF. DNA for the CDR3: TGTGCCAGCAGAGAGCAGGGGGCCTACAATGAGCAGTTCTTC. The rearrangement joins TRBV6-4 to TRBJ2-1; 7 positions match TRBD1. V lost 6 bases and J lost 2; bases outside the gene matches: 4. CDR3 length equals 14 residues. In germline, CDR1 is MRHNA, CDR2 SNTAGT.